Listed below are T cell receptor beta chains from one sample, sequenced in a study of blood T cell repertoires in COVID-19. Sequencing was performed with immunoSEQ multiplex PCR; in TCRdb, only in-frame clones are kept and a portion is missing. The sample lists some 200,000 clones, under 85% occurring once. Sequenced input: peripheral blood. These receptors all come from a woman in her thirties or forties with acute or convalescent COVID-19. Each CDR3 is given with its conserved first and last residue. A D gene is named only where the DNA matches it firmly. For some rows the clone size is stated as once, few or many, or as a class when expanded; others skip it.

>TRBV19|-|-|TRBJ1-2
TGTGCCAGTAGTATGGGACTCAACTATGGCTACACCTTC
CASSMGLNYGYTF
>TRBV25-1|TRBD1|-|TRBJ1-2
TGTGCCAGCAGTTCCACAGGGGACTATGGCTACACCTTC
CASSSTGDYGYTF
>TRBV27|-|few|TRBJ2-1
TGTGCCAGCAGTACCTCGGGTAACTCGGGGGATGAGCAGTTCTTC
CASSTSGNSGDEQFF
>TRBV5-1|-|-|TRBJ2-3
TGCGCCAGCAGCAGGGGAGGTAGCACAGATACGCAGTATTTT
CASSRGGSTDTQYF
>TRBV5-1|TRBD1|-|TRBJ1-2
TGCGCCAGCAGCTTGGAGGCAGGGGGTTATGGCTACACCTTC
CASSLEAGGYGYTF
>TRBV5-4|-|once|TRBJ2-6
TGTGCCAGCAGCTTGGACAGGCCTGGGGCCAACGTCCTGACTTTC
CASSLDRPGANVLTF
>TRBV7-2|-|-|TRBJ2-7
TGTGCCAGCAGCTTAGCGTCTACCCCCGCGGCCTACGAGCAGTACTTC
CASSLASTPAAYEQYF
>TRBV5-1|-|-|TRBJ1-3
TGCGCCAGCAGCTTATATTCCGCAGGGCAAGGAAACACCATATATTTT
CASSLYSAGQGNTIYF
>TRBV3-1/TRBV3-2|-|-|TRBJ1-6
TGTGCCAGCAGCCAAGGAAGGGGGAGCTCCTATAATTCACCCCTCCACTTT
CASSQGRGSSYNSPLHF
>TRBV6-5|TRBD1|-|TRBJ1-6
TGTGCCAGCAGCTGGGACAGCCTTAATTCACCCCTCCACTTT
CASSWDSLNSPLHF
>TRBV27|-|-|TRBJ2-2
TGTGCCAGCAGATCGGGACTGGACAACACCGGGGAGCTGTTTTTT
CASRSGLDNTGELFF
>TRBV6-5|-|-|TRBJ2-5
TGTGCCAGCAGATGGACAGATAAAGAGACCCAGTACTTC
CASRWTDKETQYF
>TRBV5-1|-|-|TRBJ2-3
TGCGCCAGCAGCTTAGGGAGGAGGTCCCGACACCTTACAGATACGCAGTATTTT
CASSLGRRSRHLTDTQYF
>TRBV7-2|-|-|TRBJ1-2
TGTGCCAGCAGCGCGGGGTCGGCTCTCTATGGCTACACCTTC
CASSAGSALYGYTF
>TRBV5-5|TRBD1|-|TRBJ1-1
TGTGCCAGCAGCTCGGGACAGGGGGTACAAACGAAGGAGACTGAAGCTTTCTTT
CASSSGQGVQTKETEAFF
>TRBV27|TRBD1|-|TRBJ2-7
TGTGCCAGCAGACAGGGGTACGAGCAGTACTTC
CASRQGYEQYF
>TRBV30|TRBD2|-|TRBJ2-7
TGTGCCTGGGGAAACCTACTAGCGGGGGATAAGTACGAGCAGTACTTC
CAWGNLLAGDKYEQYF
>TRBV7-9|-|-|TRBJ1-2
TGTGCCAGCAGCTTAATTTATGGAGCCAGGGAGGAGGGCTACACCTTC
CASSLIYGAREEGYTF
>TRBV5-1|-|-|TRBJ2-5
TGCGCCAGCAGCTTGGGTCCAGGTCAGGAGACCCAGTACTTC
CASSLGPGQETQYF
>TRBV5-4|-|-|TRBJ2-1
TGTGCCAGCAGCTTGGGACCAACAGGGAGCTCCTACAATGAGCAGTTCTTC
CASSLGPTGSSYNEQFF
>TRBV7-2|TRBD1|-|TRBJ2-5
TGTGCCAGCAGCAGGGGGCTCAGGCAAGAGACCCAGTACTTC
CASSRGLRQETQYF
>TRBV12-3/TRBV12-4|-|-|TRBJ1-1
TGTGCCAGCAGTTTAAACCGGGACACTGAAGCTTTCTTT
CASSLNRDTEAFF